These 29 T cell receptor beta chains originate from one sample sequenced in a study of cytotoxic CD8 clonotypes in ibrutinib-treated CLL (dated by TCRdb to the early 2020s). Libraries were made using the immunoSEQ multiplex PCR assay. The source is immuneACCESS, and TCRdb retained only in-frame sequences with V and J called. Part of the clones is not carried over; for the studies checked, unresolved V genes explain less than half of this, and the remainder is unexplained. The sample table lists approximately 210,000 clones, roughly 72% of them with a count of one. The ten largest account for over 10% of the sample. Reading the label with the study, this specimen's time point is: 20 to 25 months on ibrutinib. The source was PBMCs, collected after 24 months of ibrutinib treatment. Source of these receptors: a human donor with chronic lymphocytic leukemia.

CDR3 residues: CSVEVGISYEQYF. In DNA form, the CDR3 reads TGCAGCGTTGAAGTGGGGATCTCCTACGAGCAGTACTTC. V gene TRBV29-1 combines with J gene TRBJ2-7; D is unresolved. The CDR3 runs 13 residues. Germline CDR1 is SQVTM and CDR2 is ANQGSEA. The V end was cut by 1 base, the J end by 0 bases, with 7 bases between.

This chain joins TRBV10-3 and TRBJ2-3; the D is unclear. Per germline, CDR1 ENHRY and CDR2 SYGVKD. The CDR3 loop spans 14 amino acids. The germline V and J ends were trimmed by 3 bases and 0 bases, with 7 bases remaining between them. CDR3 sequence: CAISERISTDTQYF. DNA for the CDR3: TGTGCCATCAGTGAAAGGATAAGCACAGATACGCAGTATTTT.

Only one count was recorded for this clone. The chain couples TRBV27 to TRBJ2-2; D possibly corresponds to TRBD1 (6 bases). Germline V gives CDR1 MNHEY, CDR2 SMNVEV (reference sequence). This CDR3 contains 14 residues. Deletions cut 5 bases from V and 4 bases from J, with 11 bases between. CDR3 amino acids: CASSSQGSTGELFF. CDR3 in DNA: TGTGCCAGCAGTAGCCAGGGGAGCACCGGGGAGCTGTTTTTT.

The V gene is TRBV2, the J gene TRBJ1-5; D not certain. Germline V CDR1 and CDR2: SNHLY, FYNNEI. The CDR3 consists of 12 residues. Trimming left V 3 bases short and J 6 bases short, with 6 bases between. The CDR3 DNA is TGTGCCAGCAGTGATTCGGGTCAGCCCCAGCATTTT. It yields the protein CASSDSGQPQHF.

This clone was recorded only once. The chain uses TRBV6-5 and TRBJ1-5, with 10 bases lining up with TRBD1. The J segment lost 4 bases and the V segment lost 5 bases, leaving 5 bases of the junction unmatched. Looked up from germline, CDR1 is MNHEY and CDR2 is SVGAGI. The CDR3 is 15 amino acids. This CDR3 is CASSTTGGRNQPQHF. The DNA for the CDR3 is TGTGCCAGCAGTACGACAGGGGGCAGAAATCAGCCCCAGCATTTT.

The chain links TRBV15 to TRBJ2-7; D may correspond to TRBD1 or TRBD2 (6 bases each). CDR1 and CDR2 from the germline V gene are LNHNV and YYDKDF (reference sequence). V was pared by 0 bases and J by 8 bases, with 11 bases between. The CDR3 totals 13 residues. The CDR3 protein is CATSRDRGQKQYF. Here the CDR3 DNA reads TGTGCCACCAGCAGAGATCGGGGGCAGAAGCAGTACTTC.

The V and J genes are TRBV30 and TRBJ2-7; D might be TRBD1 (6 bases). CDR1 and CDR2 (germline): GTSNPN, SVGIG (reference sequence). The length of the CDR3 is 14 residues. With 3 bases removed from V and 6 bases from J, the gap between germline ends came to 18 bases. The chain's CDR3 is CAWRTQGSAGEQYF. In DNA form, the CDR3 reads TGTGCCTGGAGAACCCAGGGGAGTGCGGGCGAGCAGTACTTC. The full variable domain, completed using reference TRBV30 and TRBJ2-7, is SQTIHQWPATLVQPVGSPLSLECTVEGTSNPNLYWYRQAAGRGLQLLFYSVGIGQISSEVPQNLSASRPQDRQFILSSKKLLLSDSGFYLCAWRTQGSAGEQYFGPGTRLTVT.

DNA of the CDR3: TGCGCCAGCAGCACGGACAGGGGTCATTCAGATACGCAGTATTTT. The encoded protein is CASSTDRGHSDTQYF. The chain recombines TRBV5-1 with TRBJ2-3; TRBD1 agrees at 9 bases. Germline lookup yields CDR1 SGHRS and CDR2 YFSETQ. The CDR3 runs to 15 residues. The trim removed 4 bases at V and 4 bases at J, leaving 7 bases unmatched.

The gene calls are TRBV2 and TRBJ2-2, with D uncertain. The CDR3 runs to 12 residues. Trimming left V 8 bases short and J 7 bases short, with 11 bases between. CDR1 and CDR2 (germline): SNHLY, FYNNEI. The CDR3, as DNA: TGTGCCAGCGTGGTGCAGGTCGGGGAGCTGTTTTTT. Its translation is CASVVQVGELFF.

The rearrangement links TRBV19 to TRBJ2-6, with 8 bases identical to TRBD1. V trimming: 4 bases; J trimming: 2 bases; junction bases outside the gene matches: 10. There are 18 residues in the CDR3. Germline values: CDR1 LNHDA, CDR2 SQIVND (reference sequence). Written as DNA, the CDR3 is TGTGCCAGTAGTAGGTGGTTCAGGGGGCAAGCTGGGGCCAACGTCCTGACTTTC. Translating it yields CASSRWFRGQAGANVLTF.

This clone was seen just once. V and J are TRBV19 and TRBJ2-4; D ambiguous. CDR3 length equals 14 residues. The V gene lost 6 bases and the J gene lost 0 bases, with 9 bases spanning the gap. CDR1 LNHDA and CDR2 SQIVND come from the germline V gene (reference sequence). CDR3 in amino acids: CASSEQLAKNIQYF. In DNA form, the CDR3 reads TGTGCCAGTAGCGAGCAGTTAGCCAAAAACATTCAGTACTTC. Complete variable domain (other parts from reference TRBV19 and TRBJ2-4): DGGITQSPKYLFRKEGQNVTLSCEQNLNHDAMYWYRQDPGQGLRLIYYSQIVNDFQKGDIAEGYSVSREKKESFPLTVTSAQKNPTAFYLCASSEQLAKNIQYFGAGTRLSVL.

This clone was counted a few times. J is TRBJ2-7 and V is TRBV7-8; tentative D call: TRBD2 (6 bases). This CDR3 is 14 amino acids long. V was cut by 6 bases and J by 2 bases, with 14 bases left in between. The V gene's germline CDR1 is SGHVS and CDR2 FQNEAQ. CDR3 in DNA: TGTGCCAGCAGTCAAAGGCGGGGAGCCTACGAGCAGTACTTC. Encoded protein: CASSQRRGAYEQYF.

V is TRBV7-9 and J is TRBJ2-1; 10 bases are a match to TRBD2. CDR1 and CDR2 (germline): SEHNR, FQNEAQ (reference sequence). This CDR3 is built from 16 residues. J gave up 5 bases and V 5 bases, and 9 bases lay outside the gene matches. CDR3: CASSPPGLAGDNEQFF. The CDR3, as DNA: TGTGCCAGCAGCCCACCGGGTCTAGCGGGAGACAATGAGCAGTTCTTC.

The genes are TRBV19 and TRBJ2-7; 11 bases align to TRBD2. The V segment lost 5 bases and the J segment 7 bases; nucleotides outside the gene matches: 4. CDR3 length: 13 residues. CDR1 and CDR2 (germline): LNHDA, SQIVND (reference sequence). Written as DNA, the CDR3 is TGTGCCAGTAGTGAGGGGACTAGCGGAGAGCAGTACTTC. Protein sequence: CASSEGTSGEQYF.

The CDR3 protein is CASSLGLAGASYEQYF. The CDR3 DNA reads TGTGCCAGCAGCTTGGGACTAGCGGGTGCTTCGTACGAGCAGTACTTC. The V gene is TRBV5-4, the J gene TRBJ2-7; 10 nucleotides match TRBD2. Germline V CDR1 and CDR2: SGHNT, YYREEE (reference sequence). V shed 0 bases, J shed 4 bases, and the junction held 7 bases outside the gene matches. This CDR3 is built from 16 residues.

The chain combines TRBV4-2 with TRBJ2-7, with D tentatively TRBD2 (6 bases). The germline V gene encodes CDR1 LGHNA and CDR2 YNFKEQ. This CDR3 comprises 15 residues. Trimming took off 4 bases at V and 4 bases at J, with 17 bases between the two ends. CDR3 sequence reads: CASSPPGGKGYEQYF. CDR3 nucleotides: TGTGCCAGCAGCCCCCCTGGCGGGAAGGGGTACGAGCAGTACTTC.

The chain employs TRBV12-2 and TRBJ1-2; the table's D call TRBD1 went unverified against the DNA. TRBV12-2 represents a pseudogene. This CDR3 is 16 amino acids long. The CDR3 nucleotides read TGTGCAAGTCGCCAGGTAGTAAGACAGGAGGAGTATGGCTACACCTTC. Translation: CASRQVVRQEEYGYTF.

This chain joins TRBV18 and TRBJ2-3, with unresolved D. V shed 3 bases and J shed 1 base, with 8 bases lying between them. The CDR3 length is 14 residues. The germline gives CDR1 KGHSH, CDR2 LQKENI. For the CDR3, the DNA is TGTGCCAGCTCACCTCTCTCCCGCACAGATACGCAGTATTTT. Its translation is CASSPLSRTDTQYF.

This sequence joins TRBV5-1 and TRBJ2-7, with 7 bases identical to TRBD1. The CDR3 runs 16 residues. Trimming cost V 4 bases and J 0 bases; bases outside gene matches: 10. Germline CDR1 and CDR2: SGHRS and YFSETQ. CDR3 sequence reads: CASSLETGQLSYEQYF. DNA of the CDR3: TGCGCCAGCAGCCTCGAGACAGGGCAACTCTCCTACGAGCAGTACTTC. Full variable domain (remainder filled in from reference TRBV5-1 and TRBJ2-7): KAGVTQTPRYLIKTRGQQVTLSCSPISGHRSVSWYQQTPGQGLQFLFEYFSETQRNKGNFPGRFSGRQFSNSRSEMNVSTLELGDSALYLCASSLETGQLSYEQYFGPGTRLTVT.

The chain uses TRBV5-4 and TRBJ2-1, with TRBD1 identical over 9 bases. The CDR3 contains 16 residues. From germline, CDR1 is SGHNT and CDR2 YYREEE (reference sequence). V lost 3 bases and J lost 1; bases outside the gene matches: 5. This chain's CDR3 is CASSSGQGLSYNEQFF. CDR3 nucleotides: TGTGCCAGCAGCTCGGGACAGGGTTTATCCTACAATGAGCAGTTCTTC.

This clone was seen at least ten times. This sequence joins TRBV6-5 and TRBJ2-3, with TRBD2 as a possible D gene (6 bases). Germline assignment: CDR1 MNHEY and CDR2 SVGAGI. V lost 6 bases and J 0 bases, leaving 7 bases between the germline ends. The CDR3 consists of 13 residues. The CDR3 reads CASRGLSTDTQYF. As DNA, the CDR3 is TGTGCCAGCAGGGGACTGAGCACAGATACGCAGTATTTT.

The V gene is TRBV28, the J gene TRBJ2-1; 10 bases map to TRBD2. The CDR3 contains 16 residues. The J segment lost 7 bases and the V segment lost 4 bases, leaving 10 bases of the junction unmatched. Looked up from germline, CDR1 is MDHEN and CDR2 is SYDVKM. The CDR3 DNA reads TGTGCCAGCAGTTCTCAAACTAGCGGGATTCGGAATGAGCAGTTCTTC. Translation: CASSSQTSGIRNEQFF.

The chain joins TRBV7-9 to TRBJ2-1, with TRBD2 matching 13 bases. This CDR3 contains 15 residues. Germline trimming cut 5 bases from V and 8 bases from J; bases unmatched to any gene: 6. Germline CDR1 and CDR2: SEHNR and FQNEAQ (reference sequence). In nucleotides, the CDR3 is TGTGCCAGCAGCGCAGGACTAGCGGGAGAGGATGAGCAGTTCTTC. It specifies CASSAGLAGEDEQFF.

This chain uses TRBV4-3 with TRBJ2-5, with D uncertain. The ends were cut back, 0 bases at V and 0 bases at J, with 11 bases in the middle. The CDR3 has 16 amino acids. Germline CDR1 LGHNA, CDR2 YSLEER. CDR3 in amino acids: CASSQDISLYQETQYF. The CDR3 coding sequence is TGCGCCAGCAGCCAAGATATTTCGTTGTACCAAGAGACCCAGTACTTC.

The chain couples TRBV21-1 to TRBJ2-1. TRBV21-1 corresponds to a pseudogene. There are 14 residues in the CDR3. The CDR3 sequence: CASSIRVPLNEQFF. Here the CDR3 DNA reads TGTGCCAGCAGCATTAGGGTCCCCCTCAATGAGCAGTTCTTC.

The chain joins TRBV2 to TRBJ1-1, with D maybe TRBD1 (5 bases). This CDR3 is built from 14 residues. The V end was cut by 6 bases, the J end by 3 bases, with 14 bases between. Germline CDR1 SNHLY, CDR2 FYNNEI. CDR3 loop: CASRGLLGYTEAFF. DNA of the CDR3: TGTGCCAGCAGGGGGCTGTTGGGTTACACTGAAGCTTTCTTT.

This rearrangement joins TRBV5-1 to TRBJ2-7; 8 positions agree with TRBD2. V was clipped by 4 bases and J by 2 bases; unmatched bases: 5. CDR1 and CDR2 (germline): SGHRS, YFSETQ. This CDR3 region has 14 residues. The CDR3 sequence is CASSMGLGAYEQYF. DNA for the CDR3: TGCGCCAGCAGCATGGGACTAGGTGCCTACGAGCAGTACTTC.

This clone was counted only a few times. The chain has TRBV11-2 and TRBJ2-7, with 10 bases aligning to TRBD1. Looked up from germline, CDR1 is SGHAT and CDR2 is FQNNGV. J was trimmed by 4 bases and V by 5 bases; bases with no gene match: 2. CDR3 length: 13 residues. DNA for the CDR3: TGTGCCAGCAGCCAGGACAGGGGGTACGAGCAGTACTTC. It encodes CASSQDRGYEQYF.

V is TRBV5-6 and J is TRBJ1-1; the D is unclear. Deletions cut 0 bases from V and 0 bases from J, with 15 bases between. The CDR3 has 17 residues. Germline assignment: CDR1 SGHDT and CDR2 YYEEEE. The CDR3: CASSLVNRRIMNTEAFF. CDR3 in DNA: TGTGCCAGCAGCTTGGTTAACCGCCGAATCATGAACACTGAAGCTTTCTTT. Variable domain in full (rest from reference TRBV5-6 and TRBJ1-1): DAGVTQSPTHLIKTRGQQVTLRCSPKSGHDTVSWYQQALGQGPQFIFQYYEEEERQRGNFPDRFSGHQFPNYSSELNVNALLLGDSALYLCASSLVNRRIMNTEAFFGQGTRLTVV.